Listed below are T cell receptor beta chains from one sample, sequenced in a study of T cell repertoires in cytomegalovirus infection. Antigens of these TCRs are unknown. TCRdb used MiXCR to reprocess the reads, holding one entry per CDR3 protein. The sample lists some 700,000 distinct CDR3 sequences, 30% to 40% occurring once. Source: cultured PBMCs, taken from culture after CMV antigen stimulation. These TCRs come from a human donor in good health (CMV status not recorded). Some clones in this sample may be carry-over from other donors' samples. Both conserved end residues are part of each CDR3. A D gene is named only where the DNA matches it firmly.

v_call	j_call	d_call	cdr3_aa
TRBV20-1	TRBJ1-1	TRBD1	CSARSQGVDTEAFF
TRBV14	TRBJ1-1	.	CASSRFRSTIGAFF
TRBV7-9	TRBJ2-7	TRBD2	CASSWLAGDGGEQYF
TRBV7-9	TRBJ2-4	TRBD2	CASSPKRAGDHRANIQYF
TRBV6-2/TRBV6-3	TRBJ2-3	.	CASSYATPDTQYF
TRBV14	TRBJ1-1	.	CASSQSRFNAEAFF
TRBV4-1	TRBJ2-7	TRBD1	CASSQVYRGHYEQYF
TRBV5-1	TRBJ1-2	.	CASSRGDPGWGYYGYTF
TRBV12-3/TRBV12-4	TRBJ1-2	.	CASSPLGNYGYTF
TRBV7-6	TRBJ1-4	TRBD1	CASSRGRANEKLFF
TRBV7-2	TRBJ2-5	TRBD2	CASSLGAGTSTGWTQYF
TRBV20-1	TRBJ2-2	TRBD2	CSAAGTRKAGELFF
TRBV6-8	TRBJ1-5	.	CASSYGLNNQPQHF
TRBV5-4	TRBJ1-4	.	CASSMDQNNEKLFF
TRBV7-2	TRBJ2-7	TRBD1	CASSLGSGQSYEQYF
TRBV6-2/TRBV6-3	TRBJ2-6	.	CASSYPFRTGANVLTF
TRBV12-3/TRBV12-4	TRBJ1-2	.	CASTLGTTNYGYTF
TRBV7-2	TRBJ2-7	.	CASSPGTLSSYEQYF
TRBV12-3/TRBV12-4	TRBJ1-1	.	CASSFSSGASEAFF
TRBV12-3/TRBV12-4	TRBJ2-3	.	CASSLNKYTDTQYF
TRBV4-3	TRBJ2-4	.	CASSQQASYKNIQYF
TRBV7-9	TRBJ2-1	TRBD2	CASSPRGTRNNEQFF
TRBV6-6	TRBJ2-7	.	CASSYLQGSRNYEQYF